This TCR beta chain was obtained from a study of blood T cells in healthy people across ages. Study-wide results and caveats: A strong correlation between TCR beta diversity and naive T cell percentage was seen.

With regard to this clonotype: Its matching antigen is unknown.

V shed 1 base and J shed 1 base, with 10 bases lying between them. This CDR3 contains 15 residues. Germline CDR1 SGHTA, CDR2 FQGNSA. Donors gave around 10 milliliters of peripheral blood apiece. Every sample gave at least 6 micrograms of total RNA when it was extracted. Through a sample-barcoded 5' primer and a J-beta primer mix, a second PCR was run for roughly 6 to 12 cycles. Each cDNA molecule carried a tag from a template-switch adaptor that contained 12 random nucleotides. One entry per CDR3 protein results from TCRdb running MiXCR on the 5' RACE reads. The table records over 950,000 distinct CDR3 sequences, under 40% of them present only once.

The chain joins TRBV7-2 to TRBJ1-2; D unclear. The receptor comes from a man younger than 35 in good health. Material for sequencing was blood. CDR3 sequence (DNA): TGTGCCAGCAGCTTAGTGCAGAGTATTAACTATGGCTACACCTTC. Encoded protein: CASSLVQSINYGYTF. Combining the CDR3 with reference TRBV7-2 and TRBJ1-2 gives the whole variable domain GAGVSQSPSNKVTEKGKDVELRCDPISGHTALYWYRQSLGQGLEFLIYFQGNSAPDKSGLPSDRFSAERTGGSVSTLTIQRTQQEDSAVYLCASSLVQSINYGYTFGSGTRLTVV.